These 3 T cell receptor beta chains came from one sample sequenced in a study of Ad26.COV2.S vaccination and SARS-CoV-2 variants. Sequenced by immunoSEQ multiplex PCR; TCRdb stores in-frame clones only, minus some. This table holds about 180,000 clones, around 90% found once. The sample here was peripheral blood, taken after recovery from COVID-19. Receptors originate from a human donor who had recovered from COVID-19.

This clone has only one observation. The genes are TRBV13 and TRBJ2-2; TRBD1 matches at 7 bases. Germline V gene lookup returns CDR1 PRHDT and CDR2 FYEKMQ (reference sequence). The CDR3 runs 17 residues. V trimming: 5 bases; J trimming: 4 bases; junction bases outside the gene matches: 13. This CDR3 is CASSDMRGRLTTGELFF. Written as DNA, the CDR3 is TGTGCCAGCAGCGATATGAGGGGGCGCTTGACCACCGGGGAGCTGTTTTTT. Based on the CDR3 plus reference TRBV13 and TRBJ2-2, the full variable domain is AAGVIQSPRHLIKEKRETATLKCYPIPRHDTVYWYQQGPGQDPQFLISFYEKMQSDKGSIPDRFSAQQFSDYHSELNMSSLELGDSALYFCASSDMRGRLTTGELFFGEGSRLTVL.

The chain's CDR3 is CASSTTPRGHTEAFF. The CDR3 nucleotides are TGTGCCAGCAGCACCACCCCCAGGGGCCACACTGAAGCTTTCTTT. V and J are TRBV9 and TRBJ1-1; maybe TRBD1 (6 bases). Trimming cost V 4 bases and J 3 bases, with 16 bases left between them. The CDR3 is 15 residues long. Germline CDR1 and CDR2: SGDLS and YYNGEE.

This chain links TRBV6-5 with TRBJ1-1; unclear D gene. Germline V gene data show CDR1 as MNHEY and CDR2 as SVGAGI. The CDR3 loop spans 13 amino acids. V was cut by 6 bases and J by 3 bases, with 11 bases left in between. The DNA of the CDR3 is TGTGCCAGCAGAGAGACACGCGACACTGAAGCTTTCTTT. This gives the protein CASRETRDTEAFF.